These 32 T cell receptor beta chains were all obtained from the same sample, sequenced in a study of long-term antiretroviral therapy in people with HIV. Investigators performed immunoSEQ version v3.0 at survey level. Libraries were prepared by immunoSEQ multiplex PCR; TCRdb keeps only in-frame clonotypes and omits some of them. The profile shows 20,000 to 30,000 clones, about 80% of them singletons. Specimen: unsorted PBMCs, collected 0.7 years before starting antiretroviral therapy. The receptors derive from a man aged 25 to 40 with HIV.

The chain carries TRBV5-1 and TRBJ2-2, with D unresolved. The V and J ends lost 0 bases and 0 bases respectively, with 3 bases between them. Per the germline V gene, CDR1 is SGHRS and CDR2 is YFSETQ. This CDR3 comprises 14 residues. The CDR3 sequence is CASSLAPNTGELFF. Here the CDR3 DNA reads TGCGCCAGCAGCTTGGCCCCGAACACCGGGGAGCTGTTTTTT. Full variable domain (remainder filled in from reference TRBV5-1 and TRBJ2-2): KAGVTQTPRYLIKTRGQQVTLSCSPISGHRSVSWYQQTPGQGLQFLFEYFSETQRNKGNFPGRFSGRQFSNSRSEMNVSTLELGDSALYLCASSLAPNTGELFFGEGSRLTVL.

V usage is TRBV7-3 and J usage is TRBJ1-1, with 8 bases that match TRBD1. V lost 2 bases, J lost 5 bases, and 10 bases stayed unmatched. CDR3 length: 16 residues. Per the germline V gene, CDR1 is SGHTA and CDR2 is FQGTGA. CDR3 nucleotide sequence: TGTGCCAGCAGCTTACTTCAGGGGGCTGGTGTTACTGAAGCTTTCTTT. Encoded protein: CASSLLQGAGVTEAFF.

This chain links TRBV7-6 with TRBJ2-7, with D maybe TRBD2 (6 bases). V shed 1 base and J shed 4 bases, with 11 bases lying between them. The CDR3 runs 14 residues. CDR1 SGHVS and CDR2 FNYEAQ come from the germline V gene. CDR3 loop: CASSLGGGGYEQYF. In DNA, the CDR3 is TGTGCCAGCAGCTTAGGGGGTGGAGGGTACGAGCAGTACTTC.

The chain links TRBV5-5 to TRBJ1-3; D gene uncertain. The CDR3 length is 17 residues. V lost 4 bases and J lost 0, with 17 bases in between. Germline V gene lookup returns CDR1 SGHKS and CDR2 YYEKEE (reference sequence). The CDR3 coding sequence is TGTGCCAGCAGCCCCAGTCCCTCAGGCAGCTCTGGAAACACCATATATTTT. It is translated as CASSPSPSGSSGNTIYF.

The CDR3 spells CASSSYSGSSYNEQFF. CDR3 coding DNA: TGTGCCAGCAGCTCATACAGCGGGAGCTCCTACAATGAGCAGTTCTTC. The rearrangement joins TRBV7-8 to TRBJ2-1; 8 bases match TRBD2. The ends lost 4 bases at V and 0 bases at J; junction bases unmatched: 5. Germline lookup yields CDR1 SGHVS and CDR2 FQNEAQ. This CDR3 has 16 residues.

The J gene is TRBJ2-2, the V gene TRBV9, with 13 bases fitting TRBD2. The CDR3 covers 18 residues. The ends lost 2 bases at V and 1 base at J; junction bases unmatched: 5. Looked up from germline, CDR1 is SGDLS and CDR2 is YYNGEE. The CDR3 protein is CASSVRTSGGENTGELFF. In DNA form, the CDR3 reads TGTGCCAGCAGCGTCAGGACTAGCGGGGGAGAGAACACCGGGGAGCTGTTTTTT.

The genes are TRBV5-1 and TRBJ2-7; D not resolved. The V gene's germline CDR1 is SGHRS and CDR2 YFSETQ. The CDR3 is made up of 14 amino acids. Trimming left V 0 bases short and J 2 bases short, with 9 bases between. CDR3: CASSLVGEAYEQYF. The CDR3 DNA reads TGCGCCAGCAGCTTGGTAGGCGAAGCCTACGAGCAGTACTTC. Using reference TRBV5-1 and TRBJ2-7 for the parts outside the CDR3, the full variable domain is KAGVTQTPRYLIKTRGQQVTLSCSPISGHRSVSWYQQTPGQGLQFLFEYFSETQRNKGNFPGRFSGRQFSNSRSEMNVSTLELGDSALYLCASSLVGEAYEQYFGPGTRLTVT.

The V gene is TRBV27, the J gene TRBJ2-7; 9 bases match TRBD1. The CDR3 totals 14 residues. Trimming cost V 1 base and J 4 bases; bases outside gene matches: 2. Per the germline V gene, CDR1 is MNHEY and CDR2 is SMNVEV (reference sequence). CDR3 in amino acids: CASSLYRGRYEQYF. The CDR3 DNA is TGTGCCAGCAGTTTATACAGGGGGCGATACGAGCAGTACTTC.

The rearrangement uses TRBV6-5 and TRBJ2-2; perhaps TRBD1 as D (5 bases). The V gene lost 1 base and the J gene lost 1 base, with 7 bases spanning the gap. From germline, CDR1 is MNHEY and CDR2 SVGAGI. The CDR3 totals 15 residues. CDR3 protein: CASSYWTRNTGELFF. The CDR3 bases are TGTGCCAGCAGTTACTGGACACGGAACACCGGGGAGCTGTTTTTT.

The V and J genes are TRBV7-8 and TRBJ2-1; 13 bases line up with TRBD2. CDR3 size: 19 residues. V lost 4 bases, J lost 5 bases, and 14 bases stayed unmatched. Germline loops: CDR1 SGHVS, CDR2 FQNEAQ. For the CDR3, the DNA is TGTGCCAGCAGCTCGGGACTAGCGGGAAGTCCTTCTCCCCACAATGAGCAGTTCTTC. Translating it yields CASSSGLAGSPSPHNEQFF.

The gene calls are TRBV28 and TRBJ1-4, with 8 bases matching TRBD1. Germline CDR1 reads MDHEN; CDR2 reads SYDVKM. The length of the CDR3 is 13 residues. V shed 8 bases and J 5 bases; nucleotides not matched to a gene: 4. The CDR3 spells CASDRTGNEKLFF. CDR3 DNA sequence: TGTGCCAGCGATAGGACAGGGAATGAAAAACTGTTTTTT.

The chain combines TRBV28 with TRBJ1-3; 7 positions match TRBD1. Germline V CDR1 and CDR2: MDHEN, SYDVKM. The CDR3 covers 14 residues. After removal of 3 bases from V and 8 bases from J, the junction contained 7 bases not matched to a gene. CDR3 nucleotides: TGTGCCAGCAGTTTTGGTGGCCAGGGGGACACCATATATTTT. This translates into CASSFGGQGDTIYF.

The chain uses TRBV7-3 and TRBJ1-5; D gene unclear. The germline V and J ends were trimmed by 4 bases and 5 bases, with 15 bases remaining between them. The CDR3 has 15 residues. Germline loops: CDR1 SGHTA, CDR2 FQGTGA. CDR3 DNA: TGTGCCAGCAGCTCAACTACCTCAGGCGATCAGCCCCAGCATTTT. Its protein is CASSSTTSGDQPQHF.

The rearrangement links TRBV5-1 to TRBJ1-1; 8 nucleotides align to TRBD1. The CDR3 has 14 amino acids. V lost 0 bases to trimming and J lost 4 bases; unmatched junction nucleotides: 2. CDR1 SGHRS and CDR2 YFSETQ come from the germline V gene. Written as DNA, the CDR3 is TGCGCCAGCAGCTTGGGGACAGGGACCACTGAAGCTTTCTTT. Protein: CASSLGTGTTEAFF.

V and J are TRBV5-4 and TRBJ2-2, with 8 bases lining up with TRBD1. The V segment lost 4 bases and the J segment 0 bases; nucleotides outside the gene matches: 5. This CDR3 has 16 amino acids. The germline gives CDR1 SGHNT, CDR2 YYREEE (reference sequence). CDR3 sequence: CASSRTGWPNTGELFF. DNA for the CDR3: TGTGCCAGCAGCCGGACAGGGTGGCCGAACACCGGGGAGCTGTTTTTT. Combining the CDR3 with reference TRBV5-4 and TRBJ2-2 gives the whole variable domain ETGVTQSPTHLIKTRGQQVTLRCSSQSGHNTVSWYQQALGQGPQFIFQYYREEENGRGNFPPRFSGLQFPNYSSELNVNALELDDSALYLCASSRTGWPNTGELFFGEGSRLTVL.

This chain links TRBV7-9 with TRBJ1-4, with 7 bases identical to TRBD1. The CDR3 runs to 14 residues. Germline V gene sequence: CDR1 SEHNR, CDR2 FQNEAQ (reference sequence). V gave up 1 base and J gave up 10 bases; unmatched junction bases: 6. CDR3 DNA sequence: TGTGCCAGCAGCTTAGTGGGGACAGCTGGAAAACTGTTTTTT. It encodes CASSLVGTAGKLFF.

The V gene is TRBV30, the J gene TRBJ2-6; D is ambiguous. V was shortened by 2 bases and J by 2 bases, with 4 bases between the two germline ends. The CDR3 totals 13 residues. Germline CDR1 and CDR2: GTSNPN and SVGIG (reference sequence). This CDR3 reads CAWSPAGANVLTF. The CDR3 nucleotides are TGTGCCTGGAGTCCTGCTGGGGCCAACGTCCTGACTTTC.

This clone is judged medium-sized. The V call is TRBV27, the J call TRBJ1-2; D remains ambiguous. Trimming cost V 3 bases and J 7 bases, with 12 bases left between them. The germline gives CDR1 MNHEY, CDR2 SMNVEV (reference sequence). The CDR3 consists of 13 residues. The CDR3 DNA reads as TGTGCCAGCAGTTTGGAGAGCGGGGTTGGCTACACCTTC. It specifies CASSLESGVGYTF.

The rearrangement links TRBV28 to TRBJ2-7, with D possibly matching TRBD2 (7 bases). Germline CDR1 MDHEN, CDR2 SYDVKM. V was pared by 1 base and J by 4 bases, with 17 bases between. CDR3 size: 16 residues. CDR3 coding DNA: TGTGCCAGCAGTTTATCTAGCTTGGGAGGGGGGTACGAGCAGTACTTC. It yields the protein CASSLSSLGGGYEQYF. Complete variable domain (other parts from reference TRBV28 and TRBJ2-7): DVKVTQSSRYLVKRTGEKVFLECVQDMDHENMFWYRQDPGLGLRLIYFSYDVKMKEKGDIPEGYSVSREKKERFSLILESASTNQTSMYLCASSLSSLGGGYEQYFGPGTRLTVT.

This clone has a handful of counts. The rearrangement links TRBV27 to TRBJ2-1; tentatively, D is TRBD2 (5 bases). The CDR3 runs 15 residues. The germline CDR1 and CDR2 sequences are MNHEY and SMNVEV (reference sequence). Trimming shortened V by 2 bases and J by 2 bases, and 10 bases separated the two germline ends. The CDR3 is CASSLAAGTYNEQFF. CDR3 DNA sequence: TGTGCCAGCAGTTTAGCAGCCGGGACCTACAATGAGCAGTTCTTC.

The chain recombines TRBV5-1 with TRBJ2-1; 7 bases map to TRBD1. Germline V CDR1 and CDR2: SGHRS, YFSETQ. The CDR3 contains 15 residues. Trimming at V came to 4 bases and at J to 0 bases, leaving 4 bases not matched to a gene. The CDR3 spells CASSMTGTSYNEQFF. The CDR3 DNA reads TGCGCCAGCAGCATGACAGGGACCTCCTACAATGAGCAGTTCTTC.

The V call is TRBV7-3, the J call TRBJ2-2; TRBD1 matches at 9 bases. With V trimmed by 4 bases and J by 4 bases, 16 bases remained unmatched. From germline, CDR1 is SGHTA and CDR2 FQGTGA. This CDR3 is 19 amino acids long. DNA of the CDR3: TGTGCCAGCAGCTCCCGGGGCCCCCTGGGACAGGGCCCCACCGGGGAGCTGTTTTTT. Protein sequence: CASSSRGPLGQGPTGELFF.

The DNA of the CDR3 is TGTGCCAGCAGCGAGGGGACAGGTGGTACCCAGCCCCAGCATTTT. This sequence encodes CASSEGTGGTQPQHF. The chain employs TRBV5-6 and TRBJ1-5; 8 bases match TRBD1. The trim removed 4 bases at V and 7 bases at J, leaving 10 bases unmatched. CDR1 is SGHDT, CDR2 YYEEEE, per germline. The CDR3 has 15 residues. Looking up the rest from reference TRBV5-6 and TRBJ1-5 gives the full variable domain: DAGVTQSPTHLIKTRGQQVTLRCSPKSGHDTVSWYQQALGQGPQFIFQYYEEEERQRGNFPDRFSGHQFPNYSSELNVNALLLGDSALYLCASSEGTGGTQPQHFGDGTRLSIL.

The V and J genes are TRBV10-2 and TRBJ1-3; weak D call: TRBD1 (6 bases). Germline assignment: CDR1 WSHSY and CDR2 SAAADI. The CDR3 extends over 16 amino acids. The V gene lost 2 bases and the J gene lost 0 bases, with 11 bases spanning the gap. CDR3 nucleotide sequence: TGCGCCAGCAGTGAGAATACAGGGCACTCTGGAAACACCATATATTTT. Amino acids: CASSENTGHSGNTIYF.

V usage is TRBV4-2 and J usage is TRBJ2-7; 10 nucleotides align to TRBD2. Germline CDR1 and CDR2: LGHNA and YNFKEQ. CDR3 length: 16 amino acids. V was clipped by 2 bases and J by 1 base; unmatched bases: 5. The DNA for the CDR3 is TGTGCCAGCAGCCAATCCAGCGGGGGGGGATCCTACGAGCAGTACTTC. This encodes CASSQSSGGGSYEQYF.

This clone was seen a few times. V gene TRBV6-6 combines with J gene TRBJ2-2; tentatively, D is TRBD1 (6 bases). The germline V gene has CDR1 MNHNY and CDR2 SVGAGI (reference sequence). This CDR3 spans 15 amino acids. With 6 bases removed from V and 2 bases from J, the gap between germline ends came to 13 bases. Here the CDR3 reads CASSLTGFNTGELFF. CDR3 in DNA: TGTGCCAGCAGCCTCACAGGGTTCAACACCGGGGAGCTGTTTTTT.

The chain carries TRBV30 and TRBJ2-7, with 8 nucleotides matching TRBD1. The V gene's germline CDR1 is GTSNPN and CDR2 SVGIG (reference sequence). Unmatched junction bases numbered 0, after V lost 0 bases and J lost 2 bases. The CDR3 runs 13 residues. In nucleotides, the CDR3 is TGTGCCTGGAGTGTGGGACAGGCCTACGAGCAGTACTTC. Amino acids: CAWSVGQAYEQYF.

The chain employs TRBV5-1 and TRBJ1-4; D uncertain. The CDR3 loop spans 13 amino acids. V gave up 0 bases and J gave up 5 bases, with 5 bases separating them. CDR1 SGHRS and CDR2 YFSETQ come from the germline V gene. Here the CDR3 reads CASSLARNEKLFF. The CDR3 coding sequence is TGCGCCAGCAGCTTGGCCAGGAATGAAAAACTGTTTTTT.

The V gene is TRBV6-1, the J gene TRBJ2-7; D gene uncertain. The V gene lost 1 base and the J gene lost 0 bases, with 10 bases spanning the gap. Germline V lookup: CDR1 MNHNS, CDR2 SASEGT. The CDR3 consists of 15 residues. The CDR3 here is CASSEVQSPSYEQYF. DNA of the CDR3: TGTGCCAGCAGTGAAGTCCAAAGTCCCTCCTACGAGCAGTACTTC.

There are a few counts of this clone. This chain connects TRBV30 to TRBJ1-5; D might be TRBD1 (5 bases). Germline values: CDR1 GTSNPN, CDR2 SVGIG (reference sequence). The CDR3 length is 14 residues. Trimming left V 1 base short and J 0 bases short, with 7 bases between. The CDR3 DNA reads TGTGCCTGGAGTGAAGGGGCTAGCAATCAGCCCCAGCATTTT. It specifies CAWSEGASNQPQHF.

Written as DNA, the CDR3 is TGTGCCAGCAGGGCGAGAGGGAGCACAGATACGCAGTATTTT. This gives the protein CASRARGSTDTQYF. The rearrangement joins TRBV28 to TRBJ2-3; possible D gene TRBD2, 5 bases. V shed 6 bases and J shed 0 bases, with 10 bases lying between them. Germline lookup yields CDR1 MDHEN and CDR2 SYDVKM. The CDR3 is 14 amino acids.

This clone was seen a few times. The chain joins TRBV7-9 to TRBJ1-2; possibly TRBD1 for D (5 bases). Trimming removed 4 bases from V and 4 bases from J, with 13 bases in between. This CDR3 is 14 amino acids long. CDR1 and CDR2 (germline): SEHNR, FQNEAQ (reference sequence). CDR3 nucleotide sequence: TGTGCCAGCAGCTCTATGGGGGAGGCCTATGGCTACACCTTC. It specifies CASSSMGEAYGYTF.